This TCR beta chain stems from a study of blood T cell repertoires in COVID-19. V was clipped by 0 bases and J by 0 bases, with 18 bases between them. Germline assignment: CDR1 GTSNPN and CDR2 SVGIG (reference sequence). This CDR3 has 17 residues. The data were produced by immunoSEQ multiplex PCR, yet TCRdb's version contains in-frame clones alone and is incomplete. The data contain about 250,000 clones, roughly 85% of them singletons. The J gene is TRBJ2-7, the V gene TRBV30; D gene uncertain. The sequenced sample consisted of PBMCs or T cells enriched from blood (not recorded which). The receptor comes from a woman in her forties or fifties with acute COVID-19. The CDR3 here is CAWSVKWAISYSYEQYF. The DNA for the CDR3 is TGTGCCTGGAGTGTAAAATGGGCCATTTCTTACTCCTACGAGCAGTACTTC. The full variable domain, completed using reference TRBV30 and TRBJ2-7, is SQTIHQWPATLVQPVGSPLSLECTVEGTSNPNLYWYRQAAGRGLQLLFYSVGIGQISSEVPQNLSASRPQDRQFILSSKKLLLSDSGFYLCAWSVKWAISYSYEQYFGPGTRLTVT.